The source of this T cell receptor beta chain is a study of T-cell reconstitution after alpha-beta-depleted transplantation in children (dated by TCRdb to between 2015 and 2016). Study-wide context: The study quantitatively tracked T-cell immune reconstitution after TCRalphabeta/CD19-depleted allogeneic hematopoietic cell transplantation in children using TCR repertoire profiling.

The CDR3 sequence holds 17 residues, the cysteine and phenylalanine included. Only the CDR3 DNA is retained, 51 bases long and in frame from the first base. A distance of 20 bases separates the germline ends of V and J, which lose 4 bases and 1 base respectively. CDR1 and CDR2 are drawn from the germline V gene: LGHNA, YNFKEQ. The protocol used for the library was PCR. The listed sequencing device is Illumina HiSeq 2500. Molecular barcoding was employed in the preparation of TCR libraries, with unique molecular identifiers being used to normalize TCRbeta repertoire quantification. Starting from the raw public reads, TCRdb applied fastp trimming at Q25, assembled clones with MiXCR and retained in-frame beta chains. One record per CDR3 amino acid sequence lists the most common genes and DNA. The sample profile shows approximately 250,000 distinct CDR3 sequences; under 30% of them were found once. The ten biggest clones cover about 2.6% of the sample.

The study at large found these results: Apparently early alphabetaT-cell count recovery about two months after transplant reportedly relied on only several hundred rapidly expanded clones derived from non-depleted graft cells. The high TCRbeta diversity at day 60 in some patients was ascribed to recipient T cells and intrathymic progenitors that had survived conditioning. Hyperexpanded clone frequencies declined over subsequent months; after one year, T-cell counts and TCRbeta diversity were mostly attributed to newly produced T cells.

This clonotype was picked up many times. Its antigen is not yet known. Nothing much larger sits one base from this clone, and base qualities are not available. This specimen's treatment or condition label, per the study, means: allogeneic hematopoietic cell transplantation with graft depleted of TCRalphabeta T cells and CD19 B cells. The transplant recipients were children given TCRalphabeta/CD19-depleted allogeneic hematopoietic cell grafts. This specimen was PBMCs, taken before TCRalphabeta/CD19-depleted stem cell transplant. The receptor was derived from a girl aged 2 to 10 with Fanconi anemia, due to receive a stem cell transplant. This chain is built from TRBV4-2 and TRBJ2-7; too little of a D gene remains to name it. In nucleotide form, the sequence is TGTGCCAGCAGCCGACTGTTAACCGGCACAGAGTCCTACGAGCAGTACTTC. Translated, this is CASSRLLTGTESYEQYF.